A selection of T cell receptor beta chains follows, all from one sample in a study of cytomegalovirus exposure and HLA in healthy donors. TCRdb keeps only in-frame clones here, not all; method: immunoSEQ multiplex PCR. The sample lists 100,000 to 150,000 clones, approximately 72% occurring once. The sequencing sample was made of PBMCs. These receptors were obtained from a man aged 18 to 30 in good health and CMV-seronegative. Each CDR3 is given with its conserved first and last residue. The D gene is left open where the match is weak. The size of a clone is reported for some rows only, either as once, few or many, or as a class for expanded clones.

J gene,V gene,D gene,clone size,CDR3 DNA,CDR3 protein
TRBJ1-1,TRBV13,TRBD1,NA,TGTGCCAGCAGCTTAAACAGGGGGCGGAACACTGAAGCTTTCTTT,CASSLNRGRNTEAFF
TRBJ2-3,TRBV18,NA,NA,TGTGCCAGCTCACCACCAGGGGCAGATACGCAGTATTTT,CASSPPGADTQYF
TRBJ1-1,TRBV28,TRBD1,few,TGTGCCAGCAGAAAGACAGGGGGGACTGAAGCTTTCTTT,CASRKTGGTEAFF
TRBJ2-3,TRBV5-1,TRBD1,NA,TGCGCCAGCAGGGGTGGACAGGGGACAGATACGCAGTATTTT,CASRGGQGTDTQYF
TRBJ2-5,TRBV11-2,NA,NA,TGTGCCAGCAGCGGTCGACTAGTCCGCGGAGAGACCCAGTACTTC,CASSGRLVRGETQYF
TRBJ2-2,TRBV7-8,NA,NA,TGTGCCAGCAGCCCGAGCCCCCTAGACACCGGGGAGCTGTTTTTT,CASSPSPLDTGELFF
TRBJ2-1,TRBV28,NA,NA,TGTGCCAGCAGATTCCCCTCGGAGGCCTACAATGAGCAGTTCTTC,CASRFPSEAYNEQFF
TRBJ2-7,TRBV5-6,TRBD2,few,TGTGCCAGCAGCGCGTCCGTGGGACTAGCTCCAACCTACGAGCAGTACTTC,CASSASVGLAPTYEQYF
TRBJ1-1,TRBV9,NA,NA,TGTGCCAGCAGCGTAGGGGGCAGGGCTGCGTCTGAAGCTTTCTTT,CASSVGGRAASEAFF
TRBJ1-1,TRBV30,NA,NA,TGTGCCTGGAGGGCGGCAGCGAACACTGAAGCTTTCTTT,CAWRAAANTEAFF
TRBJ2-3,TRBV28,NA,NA,TGTGCCAGCATTACAGGGTGGGGTACGCAGTATTTT,CASITGWGTQYF
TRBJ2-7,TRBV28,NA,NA,TGTGCCAGCAGCCCCTCGGACACGAACTACGAGCAGTACTTC,CASSPSDTNYEQYF
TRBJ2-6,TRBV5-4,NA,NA,TGTGCCAGCAGCTCACGTCGGTCCGGAGTAGGTGGGGCCAACGTCCTGACTTTC,CASSSRRSGVGGANVLTF
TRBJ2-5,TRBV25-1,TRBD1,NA,TGTGCCAGCAGTGAGGAGAGACAGGGGATAGGGGAGACCCAGTACTTC,CASSEERQGIGETQYF
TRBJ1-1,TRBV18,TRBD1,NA,TGTGCCAGCTCACAGGGACAGGGTTTATCTTGGTTGGCTTTCTTT,CASSQGQGLSWLAFF
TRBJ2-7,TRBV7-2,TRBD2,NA,TGTGCCAGCAGCCCCCTAGGGAGGGTCCACGAGCAGTACTTC,CASSPLGRVHEQYF
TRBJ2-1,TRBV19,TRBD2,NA,TGTGCCAGTAGTAAGGGGGTCAGGACTAGCGGGAGGGGGTCTTACAATGAGCAGTTCTTC,CASSKGVRTSGRGSYNEQFF
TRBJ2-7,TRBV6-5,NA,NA,TGTGCCAGCAGTCTGTCTGGTGGCTTGTACGAGCAGTACTTC,CASSLSGGLYEQYF
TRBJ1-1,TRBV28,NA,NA,TGTGCCAGCAGTCCTCGCCTTGGGGGCAGCACTGAAGCTTTCTTT,CASSPRLGGSTEAFF
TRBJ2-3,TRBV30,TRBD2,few,TGTGCCTGTACTAGCGGGGGCACAGATACGCAGTATTTT,CACTSGGTDTQYF
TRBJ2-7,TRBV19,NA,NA,TGTGCCAGTAGTAGCCGACGACAGGTACTCGGCGAGCAGTACTTC,CASSSRRQVLGEQYF
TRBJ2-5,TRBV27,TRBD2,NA,TGTGCCAGCAGCCGCGGACTAGCGGGTTCTTTGGAGACCCAGTACTTC,CASSRGLAGSLETQYF
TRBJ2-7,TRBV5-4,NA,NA,TGTGCCAGCAGCTTGGGAGCTAGCGTCAAGTACGAGCAGTACTTC,CASSLGASVKYEQYF
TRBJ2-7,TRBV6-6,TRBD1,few,TGTGCCAGCAGTTACCCGCCGGGACAGGGGGCCGGTGAGCAGTACTTC,CASSYPPGQGAGEQYF
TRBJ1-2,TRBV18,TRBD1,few,TGTGCCAGCTCACCCGACCTTGGGACAGGGGGAGGCTACACCTTC,CASSPDLGTGGGYTF
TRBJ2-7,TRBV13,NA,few,TGTGCCAGCAGCTTGGGGGGGCTGGGCGAGCAGTACTTC,CASSLGGLGEQYF
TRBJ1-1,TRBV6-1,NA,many,TGTGCCAGCAGTGTGCGGGGGTGGAACACTGAAGCTTTCTTT,CASSVRGWNTEAFF
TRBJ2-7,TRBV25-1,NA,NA,TGTGCCAGCAGTGAATACTCCCAAACGGGACACTACTTC,CASSEYSQTGHYF
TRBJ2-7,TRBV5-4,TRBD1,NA,TGTGCCAGCAGCCGACCCACAGGGGGCGCGTCCTACGAGCAGTACTTC,CASSRPTGGASYEQYF
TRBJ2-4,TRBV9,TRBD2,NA,TGTGCCAGCAGTCGACCCGGGGATCGGGGGGAAAACATTCAGTACTTC,CASSRPGDRGENIQYF
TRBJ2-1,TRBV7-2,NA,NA,TGTGCCAGCAGCTTAGGCGGAGCCTCCTACAATGAGCAGTTCTTC,CASSLGGASYNEQFF
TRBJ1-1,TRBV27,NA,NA,TGTGCCAGCAGTTTAAATAGCCGCGGCCTCACTGAAGCTTTCTTT,CASSLNSRGLTEAFF
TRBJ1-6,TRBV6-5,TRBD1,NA,TGTGCCAGCAGTTTCACGGACAGGGCTTATAATTCACCCCTCCACTTT,CASSFTDRAYNSPLHF